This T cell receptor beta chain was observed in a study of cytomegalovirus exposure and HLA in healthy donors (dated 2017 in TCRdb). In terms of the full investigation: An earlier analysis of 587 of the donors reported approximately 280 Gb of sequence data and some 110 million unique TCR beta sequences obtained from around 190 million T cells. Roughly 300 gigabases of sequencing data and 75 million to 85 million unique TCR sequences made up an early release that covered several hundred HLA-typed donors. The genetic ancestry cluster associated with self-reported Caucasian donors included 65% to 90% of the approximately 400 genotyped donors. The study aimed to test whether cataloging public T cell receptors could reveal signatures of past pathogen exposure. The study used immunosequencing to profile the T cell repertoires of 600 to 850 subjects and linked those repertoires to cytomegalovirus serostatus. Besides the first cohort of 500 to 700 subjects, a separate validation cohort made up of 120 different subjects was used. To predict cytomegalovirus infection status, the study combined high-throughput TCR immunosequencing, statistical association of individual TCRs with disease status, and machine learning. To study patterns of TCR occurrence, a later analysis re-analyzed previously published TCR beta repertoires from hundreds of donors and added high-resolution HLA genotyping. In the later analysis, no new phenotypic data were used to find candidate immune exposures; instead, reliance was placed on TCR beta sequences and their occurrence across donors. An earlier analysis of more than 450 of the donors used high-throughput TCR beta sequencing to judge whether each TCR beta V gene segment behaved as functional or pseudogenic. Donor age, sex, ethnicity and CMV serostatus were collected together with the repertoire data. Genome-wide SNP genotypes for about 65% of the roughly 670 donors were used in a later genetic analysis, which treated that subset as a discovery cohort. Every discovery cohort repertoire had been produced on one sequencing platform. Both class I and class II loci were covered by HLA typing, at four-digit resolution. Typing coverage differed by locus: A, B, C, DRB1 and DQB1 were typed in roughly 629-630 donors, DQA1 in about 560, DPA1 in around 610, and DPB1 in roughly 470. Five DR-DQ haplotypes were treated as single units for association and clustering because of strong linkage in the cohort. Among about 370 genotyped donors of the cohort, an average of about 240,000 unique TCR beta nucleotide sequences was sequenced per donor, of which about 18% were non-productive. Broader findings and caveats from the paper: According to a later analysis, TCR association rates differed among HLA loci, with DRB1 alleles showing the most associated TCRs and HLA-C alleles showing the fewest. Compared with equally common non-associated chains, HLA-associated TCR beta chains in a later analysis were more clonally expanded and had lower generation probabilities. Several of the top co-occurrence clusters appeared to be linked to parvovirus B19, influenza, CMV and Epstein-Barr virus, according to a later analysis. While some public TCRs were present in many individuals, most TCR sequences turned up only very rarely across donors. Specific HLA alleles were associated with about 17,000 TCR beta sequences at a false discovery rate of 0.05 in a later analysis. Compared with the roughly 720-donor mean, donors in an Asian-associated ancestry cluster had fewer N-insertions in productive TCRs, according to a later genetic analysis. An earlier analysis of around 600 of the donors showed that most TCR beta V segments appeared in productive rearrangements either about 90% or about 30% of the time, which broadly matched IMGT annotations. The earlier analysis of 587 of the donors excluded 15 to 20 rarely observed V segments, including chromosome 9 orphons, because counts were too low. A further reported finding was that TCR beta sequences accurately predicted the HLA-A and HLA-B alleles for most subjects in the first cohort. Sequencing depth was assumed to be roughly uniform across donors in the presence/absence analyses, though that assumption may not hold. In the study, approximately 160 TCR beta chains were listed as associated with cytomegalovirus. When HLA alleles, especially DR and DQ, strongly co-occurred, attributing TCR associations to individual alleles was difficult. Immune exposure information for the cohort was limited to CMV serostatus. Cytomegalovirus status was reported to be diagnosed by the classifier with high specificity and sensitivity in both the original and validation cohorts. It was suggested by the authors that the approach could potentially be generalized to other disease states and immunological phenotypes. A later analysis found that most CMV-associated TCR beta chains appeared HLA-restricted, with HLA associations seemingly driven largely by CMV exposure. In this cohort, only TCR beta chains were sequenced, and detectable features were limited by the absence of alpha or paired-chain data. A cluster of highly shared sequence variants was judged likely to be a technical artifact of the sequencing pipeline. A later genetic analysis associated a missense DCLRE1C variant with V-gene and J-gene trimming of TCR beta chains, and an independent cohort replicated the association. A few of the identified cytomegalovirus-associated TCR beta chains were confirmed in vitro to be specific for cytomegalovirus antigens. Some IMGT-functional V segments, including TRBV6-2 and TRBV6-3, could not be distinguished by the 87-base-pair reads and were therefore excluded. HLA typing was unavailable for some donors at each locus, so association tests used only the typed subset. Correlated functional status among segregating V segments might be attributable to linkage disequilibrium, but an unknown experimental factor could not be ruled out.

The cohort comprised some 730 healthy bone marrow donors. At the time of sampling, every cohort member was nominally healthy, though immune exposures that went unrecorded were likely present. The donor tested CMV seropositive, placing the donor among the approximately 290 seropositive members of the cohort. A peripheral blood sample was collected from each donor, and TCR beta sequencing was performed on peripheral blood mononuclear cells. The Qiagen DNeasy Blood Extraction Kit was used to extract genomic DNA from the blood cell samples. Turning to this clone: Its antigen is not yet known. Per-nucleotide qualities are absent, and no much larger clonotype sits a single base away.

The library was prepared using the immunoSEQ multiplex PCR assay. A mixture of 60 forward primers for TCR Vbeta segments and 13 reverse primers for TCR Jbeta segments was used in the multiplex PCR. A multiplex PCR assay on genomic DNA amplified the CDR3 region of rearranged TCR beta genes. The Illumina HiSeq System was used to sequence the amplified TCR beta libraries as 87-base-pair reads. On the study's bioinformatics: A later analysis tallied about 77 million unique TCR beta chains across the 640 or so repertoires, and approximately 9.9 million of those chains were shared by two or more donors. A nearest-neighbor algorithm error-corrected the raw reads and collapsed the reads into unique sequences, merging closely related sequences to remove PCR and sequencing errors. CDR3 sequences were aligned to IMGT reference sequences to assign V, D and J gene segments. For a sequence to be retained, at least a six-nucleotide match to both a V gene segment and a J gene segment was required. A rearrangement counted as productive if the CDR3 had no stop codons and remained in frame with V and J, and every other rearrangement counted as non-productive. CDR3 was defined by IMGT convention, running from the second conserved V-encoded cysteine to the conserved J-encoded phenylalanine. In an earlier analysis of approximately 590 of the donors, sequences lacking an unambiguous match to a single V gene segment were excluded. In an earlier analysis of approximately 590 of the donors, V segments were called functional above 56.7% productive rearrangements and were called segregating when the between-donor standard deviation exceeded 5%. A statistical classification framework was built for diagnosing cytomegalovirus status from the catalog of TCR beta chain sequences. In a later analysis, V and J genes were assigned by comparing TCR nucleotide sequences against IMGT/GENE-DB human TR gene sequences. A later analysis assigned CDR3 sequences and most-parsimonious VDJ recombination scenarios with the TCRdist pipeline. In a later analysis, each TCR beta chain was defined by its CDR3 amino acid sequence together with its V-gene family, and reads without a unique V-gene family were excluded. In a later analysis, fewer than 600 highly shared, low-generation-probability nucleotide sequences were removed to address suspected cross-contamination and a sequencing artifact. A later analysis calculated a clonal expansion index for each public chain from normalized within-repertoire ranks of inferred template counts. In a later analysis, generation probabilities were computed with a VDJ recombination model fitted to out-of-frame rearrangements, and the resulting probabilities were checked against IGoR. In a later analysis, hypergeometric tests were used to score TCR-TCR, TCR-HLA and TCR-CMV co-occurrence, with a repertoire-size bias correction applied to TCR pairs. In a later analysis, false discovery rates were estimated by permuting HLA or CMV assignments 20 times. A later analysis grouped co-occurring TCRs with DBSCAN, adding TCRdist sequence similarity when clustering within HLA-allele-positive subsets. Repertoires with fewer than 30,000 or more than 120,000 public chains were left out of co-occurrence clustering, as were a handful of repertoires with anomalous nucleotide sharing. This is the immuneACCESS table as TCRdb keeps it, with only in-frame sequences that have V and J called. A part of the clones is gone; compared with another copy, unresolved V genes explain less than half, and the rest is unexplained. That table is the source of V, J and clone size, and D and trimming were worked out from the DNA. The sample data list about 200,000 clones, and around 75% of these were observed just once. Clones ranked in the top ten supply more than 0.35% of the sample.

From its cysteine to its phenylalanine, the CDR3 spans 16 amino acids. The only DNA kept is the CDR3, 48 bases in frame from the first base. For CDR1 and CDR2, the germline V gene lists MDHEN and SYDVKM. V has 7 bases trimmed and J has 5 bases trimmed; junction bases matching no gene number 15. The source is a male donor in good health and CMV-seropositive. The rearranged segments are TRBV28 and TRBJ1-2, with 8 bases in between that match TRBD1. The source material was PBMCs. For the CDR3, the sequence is CASTLQGTGGLYGYTF. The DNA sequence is TGTGCCAGCACCCTTCAGGGGACAGGTGGACTTTATGGCTACACCTTC.